Listed below are T cell receptor beta chains from one sample, sequenced in a study of blood T cell repertoires in COVID-19. Assay used: immunoSEQ multiplex PCR; TCRdb lists only in-frame clones, some missing. The table has some 250,000 clones, about 86% seen once; the top ten hold over 8%. Input material: peripheral blood. These receptors all come from an elderly woman with acute or convalescent COVID-19. CDR3s include the opening cysteine and the closing phenylalanine or tryptophan. The D gene is left open where the match is weak. Size is omitted from some rows. Given values are once, few, many or a class for expanded clones.

TRBJ2-1,once,TRBV29-1,14,TRBD2,CSVKTGGAYNEQFF,TGCAGCGTAAAGACGGGGGGGGCTTACAATGAGCAGTTCTTC
TRBJ1-5,NA,TRBV6-5,15,TRBD1,CASRGPGQGYQPQHF,TGTGCCAGCAGAGGACCGGGACAGGGGTATCAGCCCCAGCATTTT
TRBJ2-3,NA,TRBV7-2,15,NA,CASSLEGLGADTQYF,TGTGCCAGCAGCTTAGAGGGCCTGGGAGCAGATACGCAGTATTTT
TRBJ1-2,few,TRBV24-1,13,NA,CATSDFEGRGYTF,TGTGCCACCAGTGATTTTGAGGGTCGAGGCTACACCTTC
TRBJ1-6,NA,TRBV7-9,14,TRBD1,CASSLWDSRSPLHF,TGTGCCAGCAGCTTATGGGACAGTCGGTCACCCCTCCACTTT
TRBJ1-2,NA,TRBV28,14,TRBD1,CASSSYRGLGDYTF,TGTGCCAGCAGTTCCTACAGGGGGCTGGGTGACTACACCTTC
TRBJ1-5,NA,TRBV2,14,NA,CASSGGLGNQPQHF,TGTGCCAGCAGTGGAGGACTCGGAAATCAGCCCCAGCATTTT
TRBJ2-7,NA,TRBV6-1,16,TRBD1,CASSGKGGQAGYEQYF,TGTGCCAGCAGTGGAAAGGGGGGACAGGCGGGTTACGAGCAGTACTTC
TRBJ2-3,NA,TRBV21-1,16,NA,CASSKGCSGGTDTQYF,TGTGCCAGCAGCAAAGGTTGTAGCGGGGGCACAGATACGCAGTATTTT
TRBJ1-6,NA,TRBV30,14,NA,CAWRAGGGGSPLHF,TGTGCCTGGAGGGCCGGGGGGGGTGGATCACCCCTCCACTTT
TRBJ1-1,NA,TRBV20-1,13,NA,CSASGPGHTEAFF,TGCAGTGCTAGTGGCCCAGGGCACACTGAAGCTTTCTTT
TRBJ2-2,once,TRBV5-4,16,NA,CASSDPGQLNTGELFF,TGTGCCAGCAGCGATCCGGGACAACTGAACACCGGGGAGCTGTTTTTT
TRBJ2-5,NA,TRBV2,14,NA,CASSPGHVQETQYF,TGTGCCAGCAGTCCTGGACACGTCCAAGAGACCCAGTACTTC
TRBJ2-1,NA,TRBV5-1,15,NA,CASSPRDIYEDEQFF,TGCGCCAGCAGCCCACGGGACATTTACGAAGATGAGCAGTTCTTC
TRBJ1-1,NA,TRBV27,17,NA,CASSQQGSRGMNTEAFF,TGTGCCAGCAGTCAGCAGGGGTCGAGGGGTATGAACACTGAAGCTTTCTTT
TRBJ1-1,NA,TRBV5-5,14,TRBD1,CASSLATGGTEAFF,TGTGCCAGCAGCTTGGCCACAGGGGGCACTGAAGCTTTCTTT
TRBJ2-7,NA,TRBV20-1,13,NA,CSASYQGGYEQYF,TGCAGTGCTAGTTATCAGGGAGGTTACGAGCAGTACTTC
TRBJ2-5,NA,TRBV14,13,TRBD2,CASSQVPNAGGDF,TGTGCCAGCAGCCAAGTCCCAAATGCTGGGGGGGACTTC
TRBJ2-1,NA,TRBV19,15,TRBD1,CASSITGGRYNEQFF,TGTGCCAGTAGTATCACAGGGGGTAGGTACAATGAGCAGTTCTTC
TRBJ2-1,NA,TRBV2,12,NA,CASSDIGVEQFF,TGTGCCAGCAGTGATATCGGGGTCGAGCAGTTCTTC
TRBJ2-2,few,TRBV4-1,18,TRBD2,CASSRSPSGGAGTGELFF,TGCGCCAGCAGTCGCTCCCCTAGCGGGGGGGCGGGCACCGGGGAGCTGTTTTTT
TRBJ1-2,NA,TRBV11-2,12,NA,CASSLGGYGYTF,TGTGCCAGCAGCTTGGGGGGATATGGCTACACCTTC
TRBJ1-2,NA,TRBV18,15,NA,CASSPGADTNYGYTF,TGTGCCAGCTCACCAGGGGCAGATACTAACTATGGCTACACCTTC